Each of the 9 T cell receptor beta chains below was sequenced from the same sample in a study of cytomegalovirus exposure and HLA in healthy donors. Primers: 60 Vbeta forward and 13 Jbeta reverse. TCRdb's copy holds only in-frame clones and misses some; the assay was immunoSEQ multiplex PCR. Its table records around 190,000 clones. The source material was PBMCs. These receptors were obtained from a woman in her thirties in good health and CMV-seropositive.

This chain connects TRBV28 to TRBJ2-3; D is perhaps TRBD2 (5 bases). CDR1 and CDR2 from the germline V gene are MDHEN and SYDVKM. This CDR3 is 14 amino acids long. The germline V and J ends were trimmed by 7 bases and 2 bases, with 13 bases remaining between them. Here the CDR3 reads CASTYERNTDTQYF. As DNA, the CDR3 is TGTGCCAGCACGTATGAGCGGAACACAGATACGCAGTATTTT.

CDR3 DNA: TGTGCCAGCCTTAGGGACAGGGAGGGAACTGAAGCTTTCTTT. It encodes CASLRDREGTEAFF. The J gene is TRBJ1-1, the V gene TRBV6-1; TRBD1 matches 9 bases. Germline trimming cut 8 bases from V and 5 bases from J; bases unmatched to any gene: 9. Germline CDR1 is MNHNS and CDR2 is SASEGT. The CDR3 sequence is 14 residues long.

The chain is built from TRBV4-3 and TRBJ2-3; the D is unclear. V lost 2 bases and J 4 bases, leaving 13 bases between the germline ends. Germline V gene lookup returns CDR1 LGHNA and CDR2 YSLEER. CDR3 length: 15 residues. The CDR3 protein is CASSQSAHSADTQYF. The CDR3 region has the DNA TGCGCCAGCAGCCAATCCGCACATTCCGCAGATACGCAGTATTTT.

The J gene is TRBJ2-1, the V gene TRBV6-1, with 11 bases identical to TRBD2. The CDR3 spans 15 residues. Losses at the gene ends were 6 bases for V and 4 bases for J; bases not matched to a gene: 5. In germline, CDR1 is MNHNS, CDR2 SASEGT. CDR3 protein: CASRGLAEPYNEQFF. The CDR3 region has the DNA TGTGCCAGCAGGGGACTAGCGGAGCCATACAATGAGCAGTTCTTC.

The chain uses TRBV10-3 and TRBJ1-1; TRBD1 matches 10 bases. V trimming: 4 bases; J trimming: 6 bases; junction bases outside the gene matches: 11. Germline CDR1 and CDR2: ENHRY and SYGVKD. The CDR3 has 16 residues. CDR3: CAISGRMGQGFAEAFF. As DNA, the CDR3 is TGTGCCATCAGTGGCCGAATGGGACAGGGGTTCGCTGAAGCTTTCTTT.

The chain has TRBV7-8 and TRBJ2-5; weak D call: TRBD2 (6 bases). V shed 2 bases and J shed 4 bases, with 11 bases lying between them. CDR3 length equals 14 residues. Germline values: CDR1 SGHVS, CDR2 FQNEAQ. CDR3 nucleotides: TGTGCCAGCAGCTTATGGAAGGGAGGAGAGACCCAGTACTTC. Its translation: CASSLWKGGETQYF. Looking up the rest from reference TRBV7-8 and TRBJ2-5 gives the full variable domain: GAGVSQSPRYKVAKRGQDVALRCDPISGHVSLFWYQQALGQGPEFLTYFQNEAQLDKSGLPSDRFFAERPEGSVSTLKIQRTQQEDSAVYLCASSLWKGGETQYFGPGTRLLVL.

The chain links TRBV5-4 to TRBJ1-5; D unresolved. CDR3 size: 14 residues. Germline-derived CDR1 and CDR2 are SGHNT and YYREEE (reference sequence). Deletions cut 1 base from V and 1 base from J, with 6 bases between. CDR3 in DNA: TGTGCCAGCAGCTTGCGGGAAAGCAATCAGCCCCAGCATTTT. Translating it yields CASSLRESNQPQHF.

The genes are TRBV6-5 and TRBJ1-5; TRBD1 might be the D (6 bases). Deletions cut 8 bases from V and 2 bases from J, with 10 bases between. The CDR3 is 13 residues long. The germline gives CDR1 MNHEY, CDR2 SVGAGI. Written as DNA, the CDR3 is TGTGCCAGCGGGGGCACGGGCAATCAGCCCCAGCATTTT. This gives the protein CASGGTGNQPQHF.

The rearrangement uses TRBV4-3 and TRBJ1-2; D is possibly TRBD1 (6 bases). Trimming took off 0 bases at V and 6 bases at J, with 23 bases between the two ends. The CDR3 extends over 18 amino acids. Germline V gene sequence: CDR1 LGHNA, CDR2 YSLEER. This chain's CDR3 is CASSQEGRGGAHGHGYTF. The CDR3 DNA reads as TGCGCCAGCAGCCAAGAAGGCCGGGGGGGGGCGCATGGTCATGGCTACACCTTC.